This T cell receptor beta chain is drawn from a study of identical twins. Study-wide points: In cord blood, abundant beta clonotypes had fewer insertions; memory showed no trend. Out-of-frame alpha sequences that twins shared showed excess low generation probability.

Trimming cost V 0 bases and J 5 bases; bases outside gene matches: 0. The germline gives CDR1 MNHNS, CDR2 SASEGT. CDR3 length: 14 amino acids. In regard to this clonotype: What it binds is not known.

Addition of a universal primer site occurred through template switching, and cDNA carried unique molecular identifiers. TCRdb used MiXCR to reprocess the 5' RACE reads, holding one entry per CDR3 protein. The table records 1.5 million to 2 million distinct CDR3 sequences, under 35% of them present only once. Input material: cord blood. The rearrangement links TRBV6-1 to TRBJ1-4, with 7 bases matching TRBD1. The sequence derives from a newborn girl in good health. The CDR3 loop is CASSEAQGNEKLFF. The CDR3 DNA reads TGTGCCAGCAGTGAAGCACAGGGGAATGAAAAACTGTTTTTT.